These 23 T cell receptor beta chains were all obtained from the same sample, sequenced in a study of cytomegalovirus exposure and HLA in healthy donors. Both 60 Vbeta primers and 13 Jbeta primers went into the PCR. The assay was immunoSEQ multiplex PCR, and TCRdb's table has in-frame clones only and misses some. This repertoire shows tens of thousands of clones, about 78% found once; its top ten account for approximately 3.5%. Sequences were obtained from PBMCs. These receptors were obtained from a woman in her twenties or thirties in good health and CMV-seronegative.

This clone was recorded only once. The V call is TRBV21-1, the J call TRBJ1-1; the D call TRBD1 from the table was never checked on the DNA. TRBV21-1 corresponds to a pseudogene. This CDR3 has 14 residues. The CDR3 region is CASSGDRMCTEAFF. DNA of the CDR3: TGTGCCAGCAGCGGTGACAGGATGTGCACTGAAGCTTTCTTT.

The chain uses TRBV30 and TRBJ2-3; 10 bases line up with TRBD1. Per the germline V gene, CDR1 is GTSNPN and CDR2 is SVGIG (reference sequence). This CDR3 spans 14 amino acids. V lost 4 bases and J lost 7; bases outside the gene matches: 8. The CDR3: CAWTPRGQGYTQYF. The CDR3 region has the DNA TGTGCCTGGACCCCCAGGGGACAGGGGTATACGCAGTATTTT.

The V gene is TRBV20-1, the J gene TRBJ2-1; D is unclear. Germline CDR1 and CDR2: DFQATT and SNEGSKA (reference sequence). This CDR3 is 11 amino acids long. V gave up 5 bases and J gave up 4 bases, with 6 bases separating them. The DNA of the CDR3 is TGCAGTGCTCCTAATTACAATGAGCAGTTCTTC. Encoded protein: CSAPNYNEQFF.

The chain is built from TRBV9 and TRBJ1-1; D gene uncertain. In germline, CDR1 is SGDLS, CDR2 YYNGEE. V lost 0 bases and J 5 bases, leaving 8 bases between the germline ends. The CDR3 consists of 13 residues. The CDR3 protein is CASSVELITEAFF. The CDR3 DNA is TGTGCCAGCAGCGTAGAGCTGATAACTGAAGCTTTCTTT.

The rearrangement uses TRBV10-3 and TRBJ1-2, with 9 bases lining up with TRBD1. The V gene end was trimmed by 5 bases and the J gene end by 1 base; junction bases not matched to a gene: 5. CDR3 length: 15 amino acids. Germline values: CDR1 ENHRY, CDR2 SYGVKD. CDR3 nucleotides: TGTGCCATCAGTCGGACAGGGGCACTTAACTATGGCTACACCTTC. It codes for CAISRTGALNYGYTF.

This chain's CDR3 is CAWSVHGYNEQFF. The CDR3 DNA reads TGTGCCTGGAGTGTACACGGGTACAATGAGCAGTTCTTC. The chain has TRBV30 and TRBJ2-1; the D is unclear. Germline V CDR1 and CDR2: GTSNPN, SVGIG (reference sequence). Deletions cut 0 bases from V and 4 bases from J, with 7 bases between. The CDR3 runs 13 residues. Filled out from reference TRBV30 and TRBJ2-1, the complete variable domain reads SQTIHQWPATLVQPVGSPLSLECTVEGTSNPNLYWYRQAAGRGLQLLFYSVGIGQISSEVPQNLSASRPQDRQFILSSKKLLLSDSGFYLCAWSVHGYNEQFFGPGTRLTVL.

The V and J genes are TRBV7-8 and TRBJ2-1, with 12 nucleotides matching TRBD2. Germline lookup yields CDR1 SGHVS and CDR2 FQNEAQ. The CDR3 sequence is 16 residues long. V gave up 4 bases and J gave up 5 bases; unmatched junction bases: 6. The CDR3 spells CASSSHRLAGDNEQFF. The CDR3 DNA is TGTGCCAGCAGCTCCCACAGACTAGCGGGGGACAATGAGCAGTTCTTC.

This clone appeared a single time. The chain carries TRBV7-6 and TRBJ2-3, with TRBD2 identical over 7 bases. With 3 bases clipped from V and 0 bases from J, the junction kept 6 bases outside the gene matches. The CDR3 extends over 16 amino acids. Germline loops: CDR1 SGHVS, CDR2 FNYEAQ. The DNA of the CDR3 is TGTGCCAGCAGCTTTAATTTGGGAGGGAGCACAGATACGCAGTATTTT. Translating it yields CASSFNLGGSTDTQYF.

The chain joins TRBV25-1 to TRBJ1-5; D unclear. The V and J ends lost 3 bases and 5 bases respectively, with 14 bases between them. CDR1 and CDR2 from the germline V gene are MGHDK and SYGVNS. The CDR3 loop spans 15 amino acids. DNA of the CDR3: TGTGCCAGCAGTGATAACGTGTGGGGAGATCAGCCCCAGCATTTT. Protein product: CASSDNVWGDQPQHF.

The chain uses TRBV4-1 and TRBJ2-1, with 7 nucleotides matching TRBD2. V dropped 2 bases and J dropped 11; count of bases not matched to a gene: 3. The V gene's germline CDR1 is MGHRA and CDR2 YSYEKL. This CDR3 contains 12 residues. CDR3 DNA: TGCGCCAGCAGCCAATTGGGACTACAGCAGTTCTTC. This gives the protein CASSQLGLQQFF.

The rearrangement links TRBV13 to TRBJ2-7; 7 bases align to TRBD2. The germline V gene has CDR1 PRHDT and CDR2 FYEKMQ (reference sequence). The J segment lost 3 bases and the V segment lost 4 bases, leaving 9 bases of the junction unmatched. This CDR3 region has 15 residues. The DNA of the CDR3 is TGTGCCAGCAGCTCCAGCGGGATTAGTCTCTACGAGCAGTACTTC. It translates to CASSSSGISLYEQYF.

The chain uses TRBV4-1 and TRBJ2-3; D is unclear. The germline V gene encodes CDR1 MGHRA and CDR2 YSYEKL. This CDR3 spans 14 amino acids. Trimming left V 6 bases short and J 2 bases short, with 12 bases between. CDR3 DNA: TGCGCCAGCAGTCCTAGAGAGTACACAGATACGCAGTATTTT. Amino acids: CASSPREYTDTQYF.

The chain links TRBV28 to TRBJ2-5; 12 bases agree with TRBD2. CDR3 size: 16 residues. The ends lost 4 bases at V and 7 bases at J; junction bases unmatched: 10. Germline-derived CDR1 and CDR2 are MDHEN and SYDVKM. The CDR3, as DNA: TGTGCCAGCAGTTCGACTAGCGGGGGATCCAGGGGGACCCAGTACTTC. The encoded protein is CASSSTSGGSRGTQYF.

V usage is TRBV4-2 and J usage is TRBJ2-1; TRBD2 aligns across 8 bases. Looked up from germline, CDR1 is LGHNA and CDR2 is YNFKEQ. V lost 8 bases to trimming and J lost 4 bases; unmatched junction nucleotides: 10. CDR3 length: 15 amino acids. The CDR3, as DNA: TGTGCCAGCTCTGAGACGGGGGGGCTGTACAATGAGCAGTTCTTC. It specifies CASSETGGLYNEQFF.

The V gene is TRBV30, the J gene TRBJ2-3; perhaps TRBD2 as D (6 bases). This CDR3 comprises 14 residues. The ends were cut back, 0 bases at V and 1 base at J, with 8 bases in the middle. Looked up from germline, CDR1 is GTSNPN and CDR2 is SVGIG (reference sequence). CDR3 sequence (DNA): TGTGCCTGGAGTGTATGGGGGGGCACAGATACGCAGTATTTT. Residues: CAWSVWGGTDTQYF.

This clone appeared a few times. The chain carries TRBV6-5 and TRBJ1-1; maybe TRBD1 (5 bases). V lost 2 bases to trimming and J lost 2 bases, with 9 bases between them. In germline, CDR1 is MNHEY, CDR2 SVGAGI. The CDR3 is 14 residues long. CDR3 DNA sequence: TGTGCCAGCAGTTACAGGGGATACAACACTGAAGCTTTCTTT. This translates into CASSYRGYNTEAFF.

The CDR3 protein is CASTGQGAGLYGYTF. As DNA, the CDR3 is TGTGCCAGCACAGGACAGGGGGCCGGACTCTATGGCTACACCTTC. V gene TRBV6-6 combines with J gene TRBJ1-2, with 11 positions matching TRBD1. The V gene's germline CDR1 is MNHNY and CDR2 SVGAGI (reference sequence). V dropped 7 bases and J dropped 4; count of bases not matched to a gene: 8. CDR3 length: 15 residues.

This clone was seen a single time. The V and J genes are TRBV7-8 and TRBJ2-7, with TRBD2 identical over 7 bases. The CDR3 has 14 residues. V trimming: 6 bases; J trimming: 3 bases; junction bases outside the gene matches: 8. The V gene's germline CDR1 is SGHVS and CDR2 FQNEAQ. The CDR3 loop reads CASSLGTIGYEQYF. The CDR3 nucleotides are TGTGCCAGCAGTTTGGGGACTATTGGCTACGAGCAGTACTTC.

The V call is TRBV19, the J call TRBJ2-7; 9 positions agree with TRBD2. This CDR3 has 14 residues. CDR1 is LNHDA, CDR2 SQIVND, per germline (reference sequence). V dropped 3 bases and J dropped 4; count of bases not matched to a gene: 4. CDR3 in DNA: TGTGCCAGTAGTATCCCGGGACTAGCATACGAGCAGTACTTC. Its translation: CASSIPGLAYEQYF.

The CDR3 loop is CASSTYSYGPFSGTTYGYTF. The DNA of the CDR3 is TGTGCCAGTAGTACATACTCTTACGGCCCGTTCTCAGGGACTACATATGGCTACACCTTC. The rearrangement links TRBV19 to TRBJ1-2, with D tentatively TRBD1 (5 bases). V was trimmed by 4 bases and J by 5 bases, leaving 32 bases between them. The germline gives CDR1 LNHDA, CDR2 SQIVND (reference sequence). There are 20 residues in the CDR3.

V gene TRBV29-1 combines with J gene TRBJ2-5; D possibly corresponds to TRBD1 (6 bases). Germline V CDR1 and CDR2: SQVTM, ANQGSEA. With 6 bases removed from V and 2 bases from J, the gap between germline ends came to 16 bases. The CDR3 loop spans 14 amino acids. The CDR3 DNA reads TGCAGCGTATTACAGACAGGCCCGCAAGAGACCCAGTACTTC. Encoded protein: CSVLQTGPQETQYF.

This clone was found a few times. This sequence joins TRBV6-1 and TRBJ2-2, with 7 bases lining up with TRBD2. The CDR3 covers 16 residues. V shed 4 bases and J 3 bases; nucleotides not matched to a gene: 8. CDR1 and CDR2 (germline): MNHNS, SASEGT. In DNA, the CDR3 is TGTGCCAGCAGTGGGGGGGGACTGCACGACACCGGGGAGCTGTTTTTT. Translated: CASSGGGLHDTGELFF.

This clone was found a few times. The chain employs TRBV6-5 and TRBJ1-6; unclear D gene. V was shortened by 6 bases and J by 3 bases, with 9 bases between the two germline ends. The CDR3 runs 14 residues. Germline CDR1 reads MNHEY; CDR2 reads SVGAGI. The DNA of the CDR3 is TGTGCCAGCAGCCGACTGAACTATAATTCACCCCTCCACTTT. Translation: CASSRLNYNSPLHF.